Reported below is one T cell receptor (beta chain). TCRdb's copy holds only in-frame clones and misses some; the assay was immunoSEQ multiplex PCR. The sample consists of under 250,000 clones, around three quarters of them appearing once. This CDR3 region has 13 residues. The germline V and J ends were trimmed by 3 bases and 8 bases, with 13 bases remaining between them. CDR1 and CDR2 from the germline V gene are MDHEN and SYDVKM. The sample is drawn from a study of blood T cell repertoires in COVID-19. Sequencing used peripheral blood. The clonotype comes from a woman in her 70s with acute or convalescent COVID-19. This chain uses TRBV28 with TRBJ1-2; D gene uncertain. CDR3 loop: CASSLPVGSGYTF. The CDR3 DNA reads as TGTGCCAGCAGTTTGCCAGTCGGGAGCGGCTACACCTTC.